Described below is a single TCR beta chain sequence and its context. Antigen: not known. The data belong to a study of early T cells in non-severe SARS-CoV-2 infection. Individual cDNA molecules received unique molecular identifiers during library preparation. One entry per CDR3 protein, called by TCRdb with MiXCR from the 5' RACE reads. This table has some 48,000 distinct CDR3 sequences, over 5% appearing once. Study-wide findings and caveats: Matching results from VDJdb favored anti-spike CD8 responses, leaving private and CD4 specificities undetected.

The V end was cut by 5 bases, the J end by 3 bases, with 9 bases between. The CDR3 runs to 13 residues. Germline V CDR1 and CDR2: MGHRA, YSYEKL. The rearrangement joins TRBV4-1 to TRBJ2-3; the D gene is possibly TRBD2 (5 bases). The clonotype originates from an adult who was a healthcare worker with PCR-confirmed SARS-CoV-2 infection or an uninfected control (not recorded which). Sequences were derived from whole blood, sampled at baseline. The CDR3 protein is CASSSPGTDTQYF. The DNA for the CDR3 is TGCGCCAGCAGCTCACCGGGGACAGATACGCAGTATTTT.